What follows are 24 T cell receptor beta chains derived from one specimen sequenced in a study of T cells in Graves' hyperthyroidism and ophthalmopathy. RNA transcripts were the template for amplifying TCR beta CDR3 regions. Using the HTBI primer set, a first-round RT-PCR was run on the TCR CDR3. TCRdb itself ran the multiplex PCR reads through MiXCR, one entry per CDR3 protein. The sample holds hundreds of thousands of distinct CDR3 sequences, roughly 24% seen once. The material sequenced was blood. These receptors originate from a woman under 40 with Graves' ophthalmopathy.

In its sample, this clonotype was seen many times. The gene calls are TRBV12-3 or TRBV12-4 and TRBJ1-2; the match to TRBD1 covers 12 bases. The trim removed 5 bases at V and 8 bases at J, leaving 15 bases unmatched. The CDR3 has 17 amino acids. The CDR3: CASSRDRGLGGPHGYTF. The CDR3 nucleotides are TGTGCCAGCAGTCGGGACAGGGGGCTAGGCGGGCCTCACGGCTACACCTTC.

The chain couples TRBV5-6 to TRBJ2-5; 7 positions agree with TRBD1. V shed 2 bases, J shed 5 bases, and the junction held 6 bases outside the gene matches. The germline V gene has CDR1 SGHDT and CDR2 YYEEEE. The CDR3 loop spans 14 amino acids. CDR3 protein: CASSFGTDAETQYF. DNA for the CDR3: TGTGCCAGCAGCTTCGGGACAGATGCCGAGACCCAGTACTTC.

The rearrangement uses TRBV28 and TRBJ1-5; the D is unclear. Trimming removed 3 bases from V and 0 bases from J, with 9 bases in between. The CDR3 totals 15 residues. CDR1 MDHEN and CDR2 SYDVKM come from the germline V gene. The CDR3 sequence is CASSFPPYSNQPQHF. CDR3 sequence (DNA): TGTGCCAGCAGTTTCCCCCCTTATAGCAATCAGCCCCAGCATTTT.

This clonotype was seen many times. The V and J genes are TRBV7-8 and TRBJ1-5, with D maybe TRBD1 (5 bases). This CDR3 spans 14 amino acids. Trimming left V 3 bases short and J 5 bases short, with 11 bases between. CDR1 is SGHVS, CDR2 FQNEAQ, per germline. The DNA of the CDR3 is TGTGCCAGCAGCTTTTCAGGGTTCGATCAGCCCCAGCATTTT. This encodes CASSFSGFDQPQHF.

The V gene is TRBV20-1, the J gene TRBJ1-1; D possibly corresponds to TRBD1 (5 bases). The CDR3 has 15 amino acids. Germline lookup yields CDR1 DFQATT and CDR2 SNEGSKA (reference sequence). Trimming took off 2 bases at V and 3 bases at J, with 16 bases between the two ends. In DNA, the CDR3 is TGCAGTGCTAGACACTTACTGGGGCCTCACACTGAAGCTTTCTTT. Translation gives CSARHLLGPHTEAFF.

This clonotype was observed a handful of times. The rearrangement links TRBV4-1 to TRBJ2-7; 10 nucleotides match TRBD1. The germline gives CDR1 MGHRA, CDR2 YSYEKL. This CDR3 has 18 residues. V was pared by 3 bases and J by 6 bases, with 17 bases of the junction left unmatched. This CDR3 reads CASSQLLTRDRGASEQYF. The DNA for the CDR3 is TGCGCCAGCAGCCAGCTTCTCACCCGGGACAGGGGTGCGAGCGAGCAGTACTTC.

At least ten counts were recorded for this clonotype. This CDR3 fails to terminate in the conserved phenylalanine or tryptophan, so it likely reflects a read error. The gene calls are TRBV20-1 and TRBJ2-7; D is perhaps TRBD1 (5 bases). The CDR3 loop spans 14 amino acids. Germline V gives CDR1 DFQATT, CDR2 SNEGSKA (reference sequence). Trimming stripped 3 bases from V and 4 bases from J, with 16 bases between. CDR3 nucleotide sequence: TGCAGTGCTAGTTCTCCCCGACAGTCATACGAGCAGTACTCC. Encoded protein: CSASSPRQSYEQYS.

A few counts support this clonotype. The chain combines TRBV12-3 or TRBV12-4 with TRBJ1-1, with TRBD1 as a possible D gene (5 bases). The CDR3 has 14 amino acids. V was pared by 0 bases and J by 3 bases, with 8 bases between. CDR3 DNA sequence: TGTGCCAGCAGTTTAGCGGGGGACTACACTGAAGCTTTCTTT. This encodes CASSLAGDYTEAFF.

The chain carries TRBV4-1 and TRBJ1-1, with TRBD1 as a possible D gene (5 bases). V gave up 3 bases and J gave up 3 bases, with 23 bases separating them. Per the germline V gene, CDR1 is MGHRA and CDR2 is YSYEKL. The CDR3 runs to 18 residues. In nucleotides, the CDR3 is TGCGCCAGCAGCCATCCTATCGGCAGGGAAGGTAAGGACACTGAAGCTTTCTTT. This translates into CASSHPIGREGKDTEAFF.

This clonotype was detected many times. The rearrangement links TRBV5-1 to TRBJ2-5; no clear D gene. CDR3 length equals 14 residues. V was shortened by 0 bases and J by 5 bases, with 11 bases between the two germline ends. The germline CDR1 and CDR2 sequences are SGHRS and YFSETQ. The CDR3 here is CASSLGLGVETQYF. The CDR3, as DNA: TGCGCCAGCAGCTTGGGCCTTGGCGTGGAGACCCAGTACTTC.

This clonotype was counted a few times. The rearrangement joins TRBV15 to TRBJ2-7, with TRBD1 matching 7 bases. Germline values: CDR1 LNHNV, CDR2 YYDKDF (reference sequence). Trimming cost V 0 bases and J 4 bases; bases outside gene matches: 9. The CDR3 contains 16 residues. The DNA of the CDR3 is TGTGCCACCAGCAGAGATCTCCGACAGGGTAATTACGAGCAGTACTTC. Translation: CATSRDLRQGNYEQYF.

CDR3 nucleotides: TGTGCCAGCAGTTACGGGGCAGGGATGGGTTACGAGCAGTACTTC. Amino acid sequence: CASSYGAGMGYEQYF. The chain combines TRBV6-5 with TRBJ2-7; TRBD1 is a possible D gene (5 bases). CDR1 and CDR2 from the germline V gene are MNHEY and SVGAGI. The V end was cut by 2 bases, the J end by 4 bases, with 15 bases between. CDR3 length: 15 amino acids.

The chain is built from TRBV12-3 or TRBV12-4 and TRBJ1-5, with D possibly being TRBD1 (6 bases). The CDR3 spans 14 residues. The V gene lost 5 bases and the J gene lost 6 bases, with 14 bases spanning the gap. CDR3 loop: CASSPSDRTQPQHF. DNA for the CDR3: TGTGCCAGCAGTCCCTCCGACAGGACTCAGCCCCAGCATTTT.

This clonotype was counted ten times or more. The chain employs TRBV13 and TRBJ1-5, with D maybe TRBD1 (5 bases). CDR1 is PRHDT and CDR2 is FYEKMQ in the germline V gene (reference sequence). CDR3 size: 21 residues. Trimming pared 5 bases from V and 2 bases from J, leaving 31 bases between. The CDR3 spells CASSRRDLGLVIGGGNQPQHF. The DNA of the CDR3 is TGTGCCAGCAGCCGCCGGGACCTAGGATTGGTGATAGGAGGAGGCAATCAGCCCCAGCATTTT.

This clonotype appeared many times. The chain recombines TRBV28 with TRBJ2-7; D may be TRBD1 or TRBD2 (5 bases each). The CDR3 is made up of 12 amino acids. Per germline, CDR1 MDHEN and CDR2 SYDVKM. The V end lost 5 bases, the J end lost 5 bases, and 10 bases lay between the germline ends. CDR3 nucleotide sequence: TGTGCCAGCAGTAAAAGGGGAGACGAGCAGTACTTC. The encoded protein is CASSKRGDEQYF. Full variable domain (missing parts from reference TRBV28 and TRBJ2-7): DVKVTQSSRYLVKRTGEKVFLECVQDMDHENMFWYRQDPGLGLRLIYFSYDVKMKEKGDIPEGYSVSREKKERFSLILESASTNQTSMYLCASSKRGDEQYFGPGTRLTVT.

This clonotype was counted ten times or more. The chain joins TRBV27 to TRBJ1-5; no firm D call. The V gene lost 3 bases and the J gene lost 6 bases, with 9 bases spanning the gap. This CDR3 is built from 13 residues. Germline lookup yields CDR1 MNHEY and CDR2 SMNVEV (reference sequence). CDR3 sequence: CASSFSSGQPQHF. For the CDR3, the DNA is TGTGCCAGCAGTTTCAGTTCAGGTCAGCCCCAGCATTTT.

This clonotype was seen at least ten times. The chain has TRBV24-1 and TRBJ2-2; TRBD1 agrees at 9 bases. CDR3 length equals 19 residues. CDR1 is KGHDR, CDR2 SFDVKD, per germline. The V segment lost 3 bases and the J segment 4 bases; nucleotides outside the gene matches: 14. CDR3 nucleotides: TGTGCCACCAGTGATACCGTGGACAGGGGCCGCTCTTTCACCGGGGAGCTGTTTTTT. It encodes CATSDTVDRGRSFTGELFF.

The V gene is TRBV6-1, the J gene TRBJ2-7, with D possibly matching TRBD1 (6 bases). The CDR3 runs to 14 residues. Germline assignment: CDR1 MNHNS and CDR2 SASEGT. V lost 6 bases and J 7 bases, leaving 19 bases between the germline ends. CDR3 region: CASSQTGTTGEQYF. CDR3 sequence (DNA): TGTGCCAGCAGCCAAACCGGGACAACCGGGGAGCAGTACTTC.

This clonotype was observed at least ten times. The chain recombines TRBV20-1 with TRBJ2-7; 15 bases are shared with TRBD2. The CDR3 length is 18 residues. The germline gives CDR1 DFQATT, CDR2 SNEGSKA (reference sequence). V lost 3 bases to trimming and J lost 1 base; unmatched junction nucleotides: 10. The CDR3 DNA follows: TGCAGTGCTAGCCCGGGACTAGCGGGGGGATCGCCTTCCTACGAGCAGTACTTC. Translation gives CSASPGLAGGSPSYEQYF.

This clonotype was detected ten times or more. The chain links TRBV20-1 to TRBJ1-2, with D unclear. Germline lookup yields CDR1 DFQATT and CDR2 SNEGSKA (reference sequence). The germline V and J ends were trimmed by 5 bases and 4 bases, with 14 bases remaining between them. The CDR3 is 13 residues long. CDR3 nucleotides: TGCAGTGCTCCCCCCCAGGCTGCCTATGGCTACACCTTC. The encoded protein is CSAPPQAAYGYTF.

The chain links TRBV7-2 to TRBJ2-7; TRBD1 matches at 9 bases. Unmatched junction bases numbered 3, after V lost 1 base and J lost 2 bases. CDR3 size: 15 residues. Germline CDR1 SGHTA, CDR2 FQGNSA. As DNA, the CDR3 is TGTGCCAGCAGCTTAGGCCGGGACAGGGCCTACGAGCAGTACTTC. Its protein is CASSLGRDRAYEQYF. The variable domain in full, completed from reference TRBV7-2 and TRBJ2-7, reads GAGVSQSPSNKVTEKGKDVELRCDPISGHTALYWYRQSLGQGLEFLIYFQGNSAPDKSGLPSDRFSAERTGGSVSTLTIQRTQQEDSAVYLCASSLGRDRAYEQYFGPGTRLTVT.

Turning to this clonotype: A much larger clone lies a single base off, so this may be a read error. The chain is built from TRBV5-1 and TRBJ2-7; D gene ambiguous. In germline, CDR1 is SGHRS, CDR2 YFSETQ. The CDR3 runs 15 residues. V was cut by 7 bases and J by 2 bases, with 19 bases left in between. The CDR3 protein is CASGWWKDGPYEQYF. Written as DNA, the CDR3 is TGCGCCAGCGGCTGGTGGAAGGACGGCCCCTACGAGCAGTACTTC. The full variable domain, with the rest looked up from reference TRBV5-1 and TRBJ2-7, is KAGVTQTPRYLIKTRGQQVTLSCSPISGHRSVSWYQQTPGQGLQFLFEYFSETQRNKGNFPGRFSGRQFSNSRSEMNVSTLELGDSALYLCASGWWKDGPYEQYFGPGTRLTVT.

This clonotype was picked up a small number of times. J is TRBJ1-1 and V is TRBV19; D possibly corresponds to TRBD1 (6 bases). The germline CDR1 and CDR2 sequences are LNHDA and SQIVND (reference sequence). V lost 6 bases and J lost 5, with 19 bases in between. The CDR3 extends over 15 amino acids. CDR3 DNA sequence: TGTGCCAGTAGACAGGGTTCGAAATCAGTGACTGAAGCTTTCTTT. It is translated as CASRQGSKSVTEAFF.

This clonotype was counted many times. CDR3 residues: CASSYGKALNTEAFF. The CDR3 bases are TGTGCCAGCAGTTACGGAAAGGCATTGAACACTGAAGCTTTCTTT. V is TRBV6-2 or TRBV6-3 and J is TRBJ1-1; D not resolved. The germline V gene encodes CDR1 MNHEY and CDR2 SVGEGT. Trimming removed 2 bases at V and 0 bases at J, with 10 bases between. CDR3 length: 15 amino acids.